This T cell receptor beta chain was obtained from a study of Ad26.COV2.S vaccination and SARS-CoV-2 variants. Study results and limitations: Possibly, TCR breadth and depth analyses underestimated total T cell responses.

In this sample, this clone turned up once. The antigen is not known. The treatment here: about 20 received Ad26.COV2.S at low or high dose, single or two shots; several received placebo; per-sample allocation not given. Sampling was done on day 63 after the first vaccine or placebo injection. It was Wuhan-strain SARS-CoV-2 spike that the Ad26 vaccine vector expressed. Profiled with immunoSEQ multiplex PCR; TCRdb holds only in-frame clones, not every one. Of approximately 420,000 clones detected, around 89% appear once; the ten largest clones hold 3.6%. The sample here was peripheral blood, taken in a trial of Ad26.COV2.S vaccine versus placebo. This receptor was taken from a person aged 18-65 years who received the Ad26.COV2.S COVID-19 vaccine or a placebo.

The CDR3 region is CASSLAGGPENYNEQFF. The CDR3 nucleotides are TGTGCCAGCAGCTTAGCGGGGGGACCTGAAAATTACAATGAGCAGTTCTTC. V and J are TRBV11-1 and TRBJ2-1, with D perhaps matching TRBD2 (6 bases). Germline V CDR1 and CDR2: SGHAT, FQDESV (reference sequence). Trimming took 0 bases from V and 4 from J, leaving 16 bases between them. The CDR3 is made up of 17 amino acids.